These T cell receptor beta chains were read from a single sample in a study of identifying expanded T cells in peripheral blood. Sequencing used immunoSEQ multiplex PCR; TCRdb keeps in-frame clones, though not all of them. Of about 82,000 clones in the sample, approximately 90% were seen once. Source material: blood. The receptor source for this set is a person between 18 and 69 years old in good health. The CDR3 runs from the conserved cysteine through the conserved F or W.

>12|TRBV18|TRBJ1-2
CASSPEVELYTF
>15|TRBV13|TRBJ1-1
CATSSAVTGWGEAFF
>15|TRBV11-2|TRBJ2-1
CASSKVLALYNEQFF
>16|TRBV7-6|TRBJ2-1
CASSLEAGGVYNEQFF
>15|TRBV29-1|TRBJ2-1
CSVERVVLGYNEQFF
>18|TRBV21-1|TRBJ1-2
CASLISGRVVSANYGYTF
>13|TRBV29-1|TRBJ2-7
CSVSLAGTGLQYF
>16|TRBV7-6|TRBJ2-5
CASSSRAGQGRETQYF
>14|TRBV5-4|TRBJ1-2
CASSPPGQGLRYTF
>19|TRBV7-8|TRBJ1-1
CASSEDFTPPEGMNTEAFF
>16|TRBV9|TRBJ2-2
CASSVGAGPDTGELFF
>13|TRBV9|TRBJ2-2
CASSAGYTGELFF
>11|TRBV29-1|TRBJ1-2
CSSRHQYGYTF
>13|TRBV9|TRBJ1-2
CASSVEVSNGYTF
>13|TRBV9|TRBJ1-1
CASSPRSDTEAFF
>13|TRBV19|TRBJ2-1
CASSESSYNEQFF
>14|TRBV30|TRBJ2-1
CAWSVSGGRNEQFF
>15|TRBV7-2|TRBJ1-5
CASSATGGWNQPQHF
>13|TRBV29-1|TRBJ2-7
CSVTDRAPSEQYF
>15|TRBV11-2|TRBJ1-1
CASSSFRGRDTEAFF
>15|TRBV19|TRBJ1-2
CASNPSVQGNYGYTF
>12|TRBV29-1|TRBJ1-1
CSAEGENTEAFF
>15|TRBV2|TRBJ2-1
CASSEAASSYNEQFF
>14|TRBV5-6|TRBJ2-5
CASSLVLEGETQYF
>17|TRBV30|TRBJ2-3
CAWSRAGTLTSTDTQYF
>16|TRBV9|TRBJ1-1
CASSPQRWDMNTEAFF
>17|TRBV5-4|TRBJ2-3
CASSLGIGLTSTDTQYF
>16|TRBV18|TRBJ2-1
CASSPRLAGVYNEQFF
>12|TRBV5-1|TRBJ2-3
CASRSSTDTQYF
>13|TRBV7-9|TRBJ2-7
CASGSGRSYEQYF
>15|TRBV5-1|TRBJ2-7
CASSLGQGASYEQYF
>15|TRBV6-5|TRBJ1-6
CASRSRTGGNSPLHF
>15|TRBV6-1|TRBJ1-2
CASSLLGTPDYGYTF
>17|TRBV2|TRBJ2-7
CASSEGGWGLAHYEQYF
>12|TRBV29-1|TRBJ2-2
CSVVGRGGELFF
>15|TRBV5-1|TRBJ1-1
CASGTGIRMNTEAFF
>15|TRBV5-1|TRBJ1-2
CASSPGQGTSAGYTF
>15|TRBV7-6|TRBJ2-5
CASSLDQGARETQYF
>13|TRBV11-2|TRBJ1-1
CASSLEGRTEAFF
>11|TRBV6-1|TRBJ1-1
CASKVNTEAFF
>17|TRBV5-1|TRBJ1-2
CASSLYGRGGGGYGYTF
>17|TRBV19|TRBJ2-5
CASSIGAHRSGRETQYF
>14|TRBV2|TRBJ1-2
CASSLRDRGYGYTF
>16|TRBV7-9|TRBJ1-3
CASSLFEGASGNTIYF
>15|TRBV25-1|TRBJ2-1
CASSKPGTGASEQFF